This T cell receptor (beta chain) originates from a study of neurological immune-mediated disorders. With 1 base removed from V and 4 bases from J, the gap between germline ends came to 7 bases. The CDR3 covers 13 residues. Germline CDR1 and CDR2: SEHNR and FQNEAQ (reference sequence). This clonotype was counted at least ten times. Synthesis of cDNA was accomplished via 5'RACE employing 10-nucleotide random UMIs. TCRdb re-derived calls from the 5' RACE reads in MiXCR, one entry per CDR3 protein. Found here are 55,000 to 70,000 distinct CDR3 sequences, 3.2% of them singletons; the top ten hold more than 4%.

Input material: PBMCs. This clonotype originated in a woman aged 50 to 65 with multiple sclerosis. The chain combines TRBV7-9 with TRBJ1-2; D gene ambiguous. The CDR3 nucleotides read TGTGCCAGCAGCTTAGGGACGGGCTATGGCTACACCTTC. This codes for CASSLGTGYGYTF.